The sequence of this TCR beta chain was determined in a study of CD8+ T cells in alopecia areata. Findings of the study overall: Lesional scalp, notably in alopecia totalis/universalis, had clonality above that of normal scalp.

About this clone: What it binds is unknown.

It was cDNA, reverse transcribed from extracted RNA, that served as the sequencing template. Sequencing was performed with immunoSEQ multiplex PCR; in TCRdb, only in-frame clones are kept and a portion is missing. Found here are about 180,000 clones, approximately 52% of them singletons; the top ten hold around 15%. Deletions cut 4 bases from V and 4 bases from J, with 10 bases between. Germline-derived CDR1 and CDR2 are LNHDA and SQIVND (reference sequence). This CDR3 has 13 amino acids. Treatment meaning: oral pan-JAK inhibitor, 5-10 mg twice daily. This TCR was sampled from a human donor with alopecia areata. This rearrangement joins TRBV19 to TRBJ1-1; D is perhaps TRBD1 (6 bases). Sequencing used CD4+ T cells sorted from blood, obtained between weeks 55 and 65, from a patient treated with tofacitinib. The CDR3: CASSNRVGTEAFF. CDR3 DNA sequence: TGTGCCAGTAGTAACAGGGTGGGCACTGAAGCTTTCTTT.